The T cell receptor beta chain described here comes from a study of blood T cell repertoires in COVID-19. Here immunoSEQ multiplex PCR was the method, and the copy in TCRdb shows in-frame clones only, minus some. The sample gives 65,000 to 90,000 clones, 82% of which show up once; 10% is in the top ten. V shed 6 bases, J shed 4 bases, and the junction held 9 bases outside the gene matches. The V gene's germline CDR1 is MDHEN and CDR2 SYDVKM. This CDR3 is 14 amino acids long. Sequencing was done on a sample of peripheral blood. V and J are TRBV28 and TRBJ2-7, with 7 bases fitting TRBD1. This TCR derives from a man in his sixties with acute or convalescent COVID-19. The CDR3 loop is CASRYRGQQYEQYF. The CDR3 DNA follows: TGTGCCAGCAGGTATCGGGGACAGCAGTACGAGCAGTACTTC.